The T cell receptor (beta chain) described here comes from a study of T cell changes during pregnancy in multiple sclerosis. The data were produced by immunoSEQ multiplex PCR, yet TCRdb's version contains in-frame clones alone and is incomplete. The repertoire consists of about 51,000 clones, with 93% occurring once and the leading ten covering 1.5% to 2%. Trimming took off 5 bases at V and 1 base at J, with 8 bases between the two ends. The germline V gene encodes CDR1 SGHTA and CDR2 FQGNSA. This CDR3 has 13 amino acids. The clonotype originates from a female donor with multiple sclerosis, enrolled in a pregnancy study. Sequenced material: peripheral blood, taken in the second trimester of pregnancy. The rearrangement links TRBV7-2 to TRBJ2-5, with no clear D. The CDR3 DNA sequence: TGTGCCAGCAGCCCCAGTCCCCAAGAGACCCAGTACTTC. Translating gives CASSPSPQETQYF.